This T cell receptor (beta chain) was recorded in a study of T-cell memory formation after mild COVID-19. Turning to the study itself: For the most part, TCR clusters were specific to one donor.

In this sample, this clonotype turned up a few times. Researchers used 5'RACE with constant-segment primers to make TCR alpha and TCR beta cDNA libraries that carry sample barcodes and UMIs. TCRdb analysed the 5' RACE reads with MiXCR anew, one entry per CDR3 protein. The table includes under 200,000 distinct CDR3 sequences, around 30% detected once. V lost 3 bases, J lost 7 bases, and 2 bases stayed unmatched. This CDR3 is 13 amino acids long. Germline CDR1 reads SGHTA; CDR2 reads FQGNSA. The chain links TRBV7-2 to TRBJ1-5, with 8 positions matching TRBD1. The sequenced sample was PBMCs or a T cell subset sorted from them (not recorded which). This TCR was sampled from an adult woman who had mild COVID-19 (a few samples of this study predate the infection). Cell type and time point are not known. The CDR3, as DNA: TGTGCCAGCAGCTTGGACAGGGACCAGCCCCAGCATTTT. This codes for CASSLDRDQPQHF.